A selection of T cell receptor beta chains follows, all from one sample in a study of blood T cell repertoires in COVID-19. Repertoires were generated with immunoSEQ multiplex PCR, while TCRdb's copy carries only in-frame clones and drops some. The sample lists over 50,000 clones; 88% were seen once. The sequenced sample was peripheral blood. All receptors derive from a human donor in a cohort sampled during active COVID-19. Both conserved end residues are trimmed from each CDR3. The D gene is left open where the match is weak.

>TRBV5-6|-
ASSFSSGGETQY
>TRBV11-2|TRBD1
ASSWTGRGGSDTQY
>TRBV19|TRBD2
ASSPNSGGLETQY
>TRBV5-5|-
ASSAQQQVNQPQH
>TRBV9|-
ASSPTGVSDTQY
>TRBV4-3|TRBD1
ASSQDRSRGRDFGYGYT
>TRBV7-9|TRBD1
ASSHSGGDQPQH
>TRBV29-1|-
SVATGGNTEAF
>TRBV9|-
ASSPQGLQSYNEQF
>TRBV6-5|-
ASRPGGPNTEAF
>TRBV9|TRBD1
ASSVGNGAGGSETQY
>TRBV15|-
ATSSYLRPNTGELF
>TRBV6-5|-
ASSSRLAKNIQY
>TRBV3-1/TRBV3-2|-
ASSQEVRRGQY
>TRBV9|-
ASSALGGEQF
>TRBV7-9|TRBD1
ASSFDRGDQPQH
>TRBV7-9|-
ASSETGELF
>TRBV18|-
ASSPARQETQY
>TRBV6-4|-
ASRQGSSATEAF
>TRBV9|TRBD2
ASSVVGTSGMDTQY
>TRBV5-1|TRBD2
ASSPGTRDNEQF
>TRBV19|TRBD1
ASSTRTGGAYNSPLH
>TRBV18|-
ASSPVGDNEQF
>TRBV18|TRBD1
ASSPLRDRVSGEQY
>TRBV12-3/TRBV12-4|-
ASSRIRSSEAF
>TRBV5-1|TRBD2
ASSGERLAGGETQY
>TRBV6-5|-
ASSPPGLGGGYT
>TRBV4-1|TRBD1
ASSPGVPGQVRQYGYT
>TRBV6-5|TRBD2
ASRTSGSFNEQF
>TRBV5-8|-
ASSPLGAADTQY
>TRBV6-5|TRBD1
ASSTGTAGNTIY
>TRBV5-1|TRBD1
ASSFGQGDPYGYT
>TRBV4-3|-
ASSQDRSGFGVNTEAF
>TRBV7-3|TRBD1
ASSYRDRNSPLH
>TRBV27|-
ASSFGGAYRDEQF
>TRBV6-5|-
ASKWGSVNTGELF
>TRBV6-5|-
ASSYSALKHSPLH
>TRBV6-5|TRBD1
ASSYAWTGGSPLH
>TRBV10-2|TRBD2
ASSDFGGLAGGSTDTQY
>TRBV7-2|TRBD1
ASSSDRGYTDTQY
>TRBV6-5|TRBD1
ASSTGGSSEKLF
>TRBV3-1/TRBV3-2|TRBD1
ASSQVRAGGNNEQF
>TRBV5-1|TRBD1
ASSSALGQENTEAF
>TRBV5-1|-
ASSFGENTEAF
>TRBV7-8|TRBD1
ASSLRTGGLSYT
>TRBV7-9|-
ASSLAGNQETQY
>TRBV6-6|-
ASSYLGAPNEKLF
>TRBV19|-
ASSTLGLSLRGYT
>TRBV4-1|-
ASSGHFSGTGELF
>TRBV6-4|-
ASSDDLGVQF
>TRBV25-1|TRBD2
ASSESSGSSYEQY
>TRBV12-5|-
ASGFLDRKNTEAF
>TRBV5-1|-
ASSGEFPEAF
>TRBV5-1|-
ASSSAGYNSPLH